The clone carrying this TCR beta chain was seen more than once but under ten times. Antigen specificity is unknown. Time point in this sample: sample taken at primary tumor resection. Donation came from around 72 patients with untreated early-stage non-small cell lung cancer. Whole RNA came from tumor, nontumor lung or frozen PBMC and was sequenced without being sorted. TCRdb fed the 5' RACE reads into MiXCR, producing one record per CDR3 protein. The data show about 14,000 distinct CDR3 sequences, 4.7% seen once. The sample comes from a study of spatial heterogeneity in lung cancer. Study context: In the raw reads, each unique TCR and UMI combination was present more than ten times on average.

This CDR3 has 16 residues. V was trimmed by 1 base and J by 5 bases, leaving 17 bases between them. The V gene's germline CDR1 is LGHDT and CDR2 YNNKEL (reference sequence). Study-wide results and caveats: Counts that tracked tumor mutation counts were those of expanded intratumoral alpha and beta TCRs. In tumor T cells, estimated coverage reached 6% to 7% for alpha chains and approximately 12% for beta chains.

This TCR came from a female donor with early-stage non-small cell lung cancer. V is TRBV3-1 and J is TRBJ2-5; tentatively, D is TRBD2 (5 bases). The specimen comprised lung tumor tissue, sampled at surgery. This chain's CDR3 is CASSQGFGVADETQYF. In DNA form, the CDR3 reads TGTGCCAGCAGCCAAGGGTTCGGGGTGGCTGACGAGACCCAGTACTTC.